This TCR beta chain was sequenced for a study of circulating CD8 cells and anti-PD-1 response in melanoma. This CDR3 spans 15 amino acids. Trimming cost V 3 bases and J 4 bases, with 16 bases left between them. From germline, CDR1 is LNHDA and CDR2 SQIVND (reference sequence). This clonotype turned up a few times. The QIAseq Immune Repertoire TCR panel built the libraries from about 16 ng of total RNA. TCRdb ran MiXCR on the reads and lists one entry per CDR3 protein. The data show roughly 1,100 distinct CDR3 sequences, 5% to 7% seen once. From live CD3+CD8+TCRalphabeta+ cells, four PD-1 and/or TIGIT subsets were sorted.

This sequence was found in a human donor with melanoma. Material: CD8+ T cells from PBMCs, obtained at baseline or after one month of anti-PD-1 therapy (not recorded which). The chain recombines TRBV19 with TRBJ2-7; weak D call: TRBD1 (6 bases). The CDR3 DNA is TGTGCCAGTAGTATTTTTTCGGGACAAGGGTACGAGCAGTACTTC. Its protein product is CASSIFSGQGYEQYF.